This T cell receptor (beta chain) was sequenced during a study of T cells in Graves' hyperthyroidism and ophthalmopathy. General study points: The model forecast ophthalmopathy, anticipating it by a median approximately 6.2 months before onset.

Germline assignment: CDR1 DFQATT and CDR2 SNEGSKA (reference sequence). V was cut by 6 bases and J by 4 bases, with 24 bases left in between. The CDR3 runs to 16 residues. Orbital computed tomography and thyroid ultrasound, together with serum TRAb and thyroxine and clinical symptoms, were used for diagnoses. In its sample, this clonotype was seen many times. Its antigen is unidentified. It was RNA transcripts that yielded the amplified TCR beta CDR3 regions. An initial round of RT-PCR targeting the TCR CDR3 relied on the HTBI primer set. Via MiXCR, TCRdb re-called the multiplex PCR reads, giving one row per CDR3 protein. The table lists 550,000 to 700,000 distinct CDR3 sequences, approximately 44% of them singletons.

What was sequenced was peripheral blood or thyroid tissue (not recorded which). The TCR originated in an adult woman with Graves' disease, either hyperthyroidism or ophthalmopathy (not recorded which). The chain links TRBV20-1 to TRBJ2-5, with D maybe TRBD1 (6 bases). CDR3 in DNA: TGCAGTGCCGAGAGATTTGACAGACAAGGGGGAGAGACCCAGTACTTC. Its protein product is CSAERFDRQGGETQYF.